This T cell receptor (beta chain) was obtained from a study of blood T cell repertoires in COVID-19. Trimming cost V 0 bases and J 7 bases; bases outside gene matches: 9. The CDR3 loop spans 16 amino acids. The V gene's germline CDR1 is LGHDT and CDR2 YNNKEL (reference sequence). This clone has ten or more counts. Only in-frame clones appear in the TCRdb table, and some are missing; sequencing was by immunoSEQ multiplex PCR. The table lists about 160,000 clones, around 81% of them singletons. The clonotype originates from a man between 60 and 75 years old with active or convalescent COVID-19. Source material: peripheral blood. The chain recombines TRBV3-1 (or the pseudogene TRBV3-2) with TRBJ2-7, with 10 bases lining up with TRBD2. CDR3 sequence (DNA): TGTGCCAGCAGCCAAGATGGGGTAGCGGGAGGCTTTGAGCAGTACTTC. It codes for CASSQDGVAGGFEQYF.